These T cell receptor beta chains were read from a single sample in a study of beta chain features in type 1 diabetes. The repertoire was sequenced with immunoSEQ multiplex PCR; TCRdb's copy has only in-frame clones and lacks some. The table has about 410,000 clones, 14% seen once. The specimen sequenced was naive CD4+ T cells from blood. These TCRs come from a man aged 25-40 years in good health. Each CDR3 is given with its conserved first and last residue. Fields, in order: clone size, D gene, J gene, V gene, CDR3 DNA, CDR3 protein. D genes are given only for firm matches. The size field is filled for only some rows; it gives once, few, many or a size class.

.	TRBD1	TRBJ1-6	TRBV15	TGTGCCACCAGCAGAGTGCGGTATGGAGGGGGCCGTAATTCACCCCTCCACTTT	CATSRVRYGGGRNSPLHF
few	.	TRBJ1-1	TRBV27	TGTGCCAGCAGTCCCCCGGACAGAGTGAGTGATTCGTACACTGAAGCTTTCTTT	CASSPPDRVSDSYTEAFF
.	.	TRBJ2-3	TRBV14	TGTGCCAGCAGCCAAGTAACAGATACGCAGTATTTT	CASSQVTDTQYF
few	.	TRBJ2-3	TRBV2	TGTGCCAGCAGTGAGGGTCAGGGCAGCACAGATACGCAGTATTTT	CASSEGQGSTDTQYF
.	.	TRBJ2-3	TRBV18	TGTGCCAGCTCTACTTATTCCGAGGATACGCAGTATTTT	CASSTYSEDTQYF
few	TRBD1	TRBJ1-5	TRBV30	TGTGCCTGGAGTGGCCAGACAGGGGGCCATCAGCCCCAGCATTTT	CAWSGQTGGHQPQHF
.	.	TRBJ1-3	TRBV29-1	TGCAGCGTTGGTGGAGCTAGCGTAGGAAACACCATATATTTT	CSVGGASVGNTIYF
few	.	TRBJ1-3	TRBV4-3	TGCGCCAGCAGCCAAGTTACCGGTAATGCAGGAAACACCATATATTTT	CASSQVTGNAGNTIYF
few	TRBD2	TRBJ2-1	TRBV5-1	TGCGCCAGCGTGAAAGCGGGGGCCTACAATGAGCAGTTCTTC	CASVKAGAYNEQFF
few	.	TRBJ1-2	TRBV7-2	TGTGCCAGCAGCTTATTTGTCCCTGGCTACACCTTC	CASSLFVPGYTF
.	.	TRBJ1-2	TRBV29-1	TGCAGCGTTGAGATGGGCCCCGGGGCCTACACCTTC	CSVEMGPGAYTF
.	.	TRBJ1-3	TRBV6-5	TGTGCCAGCAGTTACAGGAGGACGGCTGGAAACACCATATATTTT	CASSYRRTAGNTIYF
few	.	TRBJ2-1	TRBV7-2	TGTGCCAGCAGCTTAGTGTTTGTCCATGAGCAGTTCTTC	CASSLVFVHEQFF
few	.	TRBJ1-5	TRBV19	TGTGCCAGTATAGGGGAGAATCAGCCCCAGCATTTT	CASIGENQPQHF
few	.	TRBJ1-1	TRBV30	TGTGCCTGGACGACAGGACTGAACACTGAAGCTTTCTTT	CAWTTGLNTEAFF
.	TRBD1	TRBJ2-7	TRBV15	TGTGCCACCACCAAGGACAGGATATCCTACGAGCAGTACTTC	CATTKDRISYEQYF
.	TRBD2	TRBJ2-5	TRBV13	TGTGCCAGCAGCTTAAGGCGGGAGGGCCTTGGGACCCAGTACTTC	CASSLRREGLGTQYF
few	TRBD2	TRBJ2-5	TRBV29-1	TGCAGCACAAGGACTAGCGGACAAGAGACCCAGTACTTC	CSTRTSGQETQYF
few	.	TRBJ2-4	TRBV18	TGTGCCAGCTCACCACCTGATTTGGCCAAAAACATTCAGTACTTC	CASSPPDLAKNIQYF
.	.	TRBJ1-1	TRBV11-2	TGTGCCAGTCTTTCGGCCTCCTACACTGAAGCTTTCTTT	CASLSASYTEAFF
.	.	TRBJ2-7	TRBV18	TGTGCCAGCTCCCCTGGGCAAACCTACGAGCAGTACTTC	CASSPGQTYEQYF
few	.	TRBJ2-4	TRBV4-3	TGCGCCAGCAGCCAGGGAACCAAAAACATTCAGTACTTC	CASSQGTKNIQYF
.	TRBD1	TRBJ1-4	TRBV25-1	TGTGCCAGCAGTGACCTCTCTCCGGGACAGCTTAATGAAAAACTGTTTTTT	CASSDLSPGQLNEKLFF
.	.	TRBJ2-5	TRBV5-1	TGCGCCAGTACCGCTGGGGAGACCCAGTACTTC	CASTAGETQYF
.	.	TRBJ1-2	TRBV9	TGTGCCAGCAGCGTAGCCCCGGGCCTAGAAGGGGACTATGGCTACACCTTC	CASSVAPGLEGDYGYTF
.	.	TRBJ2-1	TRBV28	TGTGCCAGCAGTCGACAGATCAATGAGCAGTTCTTC	CASSRQINEQFF
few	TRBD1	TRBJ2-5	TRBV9	TGTGCCAGCAGCGTGGAGGGACAGGGCAAATTCGAGACCCAGTACTTC	CASSVEGQGKFETQYF
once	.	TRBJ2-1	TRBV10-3	TGTGCCATCAGCAGGGACTCACTAAATCCCAATGAGCAGTTCTTC	CAISRDSLNPNEQFF
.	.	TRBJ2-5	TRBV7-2	TGTGCCAGCAGCTTAATGCCCTACGGGGAGACCCAGTACTTC	CASSLMPYGETQYF
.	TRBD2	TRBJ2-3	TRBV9	TGTGCCAGCAGCGGACTAGCAGCTAGCACAGATACGCAGTATTTT	CASSGLAASTDTQYF
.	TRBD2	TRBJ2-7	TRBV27	TGTGCCAGCAGCCGGGGGACTAGCGGCTACGAGCAGTACTTC	CASSRGTSGYEQYF
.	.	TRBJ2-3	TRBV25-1	TGTGCCAGCCGTGGGGGGATATCTCAGTATTTT	CASRGGISQYF
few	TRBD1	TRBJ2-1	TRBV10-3	TGTGCCATCAGTCCGGGACAGAAAGCGGATGAGCAGTTCTTC	CAISPGQKADEQFF
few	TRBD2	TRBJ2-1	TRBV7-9	TGTGCCAGCAGCTTACCGCTAGCGGGGGGCATGGAGCAGTTCTTC	CASSLPLAGGMEQFF
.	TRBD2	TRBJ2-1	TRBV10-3	TGTGCCATTCGACTAGCGCGAGACAATGAGCAGTTCTTC	CAIRLARDNEQFF
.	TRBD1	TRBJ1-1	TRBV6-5	TGTGCCAGCAGTGCCGACAGGGACACTGAAGCTTTCTTT	CASSADRDTEAFF
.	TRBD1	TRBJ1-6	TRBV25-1	TGTGCCAGCAGTGAACACGGACAGGGAATACGTTCACCCCTCCACTTT	CASSEHGQGIRSPLHF
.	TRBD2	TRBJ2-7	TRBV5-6	TGTGCCAGCACCAGACTAGCGGGGGCCTACGAGCAGTACTTC	CASTRLAGAYEQYF
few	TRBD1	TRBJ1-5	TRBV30	TGTGCCTGGAGTGCCACAGGGGATAGTCAGCCCCAGCATTTT	CAWSATGDSQPQHF
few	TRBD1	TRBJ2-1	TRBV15	TGTGCCACCAGCAGAGCCCCCCCAGGGACAGGCGACAGTGAGCAGTTCTTC	CATSRAPPGTGDSEQFF